This is a list of T cell receptor beta chains from one sample in a study of metastatic and nonmetastatic thyroid tumors. With MiXCR, TCRdb reprocessed the PCR reads. The sample contains roughly 40,000 clones, about 12% of which appear only once. Sequenced sample: blood. The source of these receptors is a male donor with papillary thyroid cancer or a benign thyroid nodule (not recorded which). Some clones in this sample may be carry-over from other donors' samples. CDR3s include the opening cysteine and the closing phenylalanine or tryptophan. A D gene is named only where the DNA matches it firmly. Only some rows state a clone size, as once, few, many or a class for expanded clones.

j_gene	d_gene	v_gene	abundance	CDR3nt	CDR3aa
TRBJ2-7	-	TRBV20-1	many	TGCAGTGCTCCGGGAGAGGGGAACTCCTACGAGCAGTACTTC	CSAPGEGNSYEQYF
TRBJ2-7	-	TRBV19	-	TGTGCCAGTATTCAACACGTTTCCTCCTACGAGCAGTACTTC	CASIQHVSSYEQYF
TRBJ1-2	TRBD1	TRBV7-2	many	TGTGCCATCCAGCGGGACAGGGAACCTTATGGCTACACCTTC	CAIQRDREPYGYTF
TRBJ1-2	-	TRBV12-3/TRBV12-4	many	TGTGCCAGCAGCAATCCAGAGAGTTATGGCTACACCTTC	CASSNPESYGYTF
TRBJ2-7	-	TRBV4-3	many	TGCGCCAGCAGCCGGCAGGCGGGAACCGCCAGTTACGAGCAGTACTTC	CASSRQAGTASYEQYF
TRBJ2-7	TRBD2	TRBV4-2	few	TGTGCCAGCAGCCAAGCTAGCGGCTCCTACGAGCAGTACTTC	CASSQASGSYEQYF
TRBJ2-1	-	TRBV7-9	-	TGTGCTAGCAGCTTAGTCTCCCAGCAAGGGGAGCAGTTCTTC	CASSLVSQQGEQFF
TRBJ2-3	-	TRBV9	many	TGTGCCAGCGGCGGCTGGGCTAGCACAGATACGCAGTATTTT	CASGGWASTDTQYF
TRBJ1-3	-	TRBV7-2	many	TGTGCCAGCAGCTTACTTCGAAACACCATATATTTT	CASSLLRNTIYF
TRBJ1-1	-	TRBV18	few	TGTGCCAGCTCACCAATTCAGGGGCGAAACACTGAAGCTTTCTTT	CASSPIQGRNTEAFF
TRBJ2-1	TRBD2	TRBV6-2/TRBV6-3	many	TGTGCCAGCAGTGGGACTAGCGGGAGTAGGTACAATGAGCAGTTCTTC	CASSGTSGSRYNEQFF
TRBJ2-1	-	TRBV6-2/TRBV6-3	-	TGTGCCAGCAGTATAGAAACGGGACGGCAGTTCTTC	CASSIETGRQFF
TRBJ1-1	-	TRBV28	few	TGTGCCAGCAGCTTATCCCCGTGGATGCCGAACACTGAAGCTTTCTTT	CASSLSPWMPNTEAFF
TRBJ2-7	TRBD1	TRBV25-1	many	TGTGCCAGCAGTGAGTTAGGGACAGGGACCTACGAGCAGTACTTC	CASSELGTGTYEQYF
TRBJ2-7	-	TRBV11-3	-	TGTGCCAGCAGCTTAAGTTGGACATACGATGATCAGTACTTC	CASSLSWTYDDQYF
TRBJ2-7	-	TRBV10-1	medium-sized	TGCGCCAGCAGTGACAGCGGCACCTACGAGCAGTACTTC	CASSDSGTYEQYF
TRBJ1-6	-	TRBV28	medium-sized	TGTGCCAGCAGGAGGACAGCTTATAATTCACCCCTCCACTTT	CASRRTAYNSPLHF
TRBJ2-1	-	TRBV7-6	many	TGTGCCAGCAGCTCCGAACCGGGAGAGGATGAGCAGTTCTTC	CASSSEPGEDEQFF
TRBJ2-7	TRBD1	TRBV7-2	-	TGTGCCAGCAGCTTCGCAGGGGGCGCAGCGGGCGAGCAGTACTTC	CASSFAGGAAGEQYF
TRBJ2-6	-	TRBV12-3/TRBV12-4	many	TGTGCCAGCAGTCGAATAGGGACGTCTGGGGCCAACGTCCTGACTTTC	CASSRIGTSGANVLTF
TRBJ1-4	TRBD1	TRBV6-1	many	TGTGCCAGCAGTTTCGGGACAGGGAGTGAAAAACTGTTTTTT	CASSFGTGSEKLFF
TRBJ2-5	TRBD1	TRBV15	few	TGTGCCACCAGCAGGACAGGGGGCGGGAAGTGGGAGACCCAGTACTTC	CATSRTGGGKWETQYF
TRBJ1-1	-	TRBV7-3	once	TGTGCCAGCAGCTCCGGGACTTACACTGAAGCCTTCTTT	CASSSGTYTEAFF
TRBJ2-2	TRBD2	TRBV20-1	many	TGCAGTGCTAGAGGGACTAGCGGCACCGGGGAGCTGTTTTTT	CSARGTSGTGELFF
TRBJ1-1	-	TRBV27	many	TGTGCCAGCAGTTTACGGGTTGACACTGAAGCTTTCTTT	CASSLRVDTEAFF
TRBJ2-1	TRBD1	TRBV24-1	many	TGTGCCACCAGTGACCGACCGGGACAGAGTACGAATGAGCAGTTCTTC	CATSDRPGQSTNEQFF
TRBJ1-6	-	TRBV11-2	many	TGTGCCAGCAGCTTAGAGTCTTCACCCCTCCACTTT	CASSLESSPLHF
TRBJ2-2	TRBD2	TRBV4-2	many	TGTGCCAGCAGCCAAGCTGGACTAGAGCCCACCGGGGAGCTGTTTTTT	CASSQAGLEPTGELFF
TRBJ2-6	-	TRBV4-1	few	TGCGCCAGCAGCCAAGATTCCGGGGGCCGGGGGGTTGGGGCCAACGTCCTGACTTTC	CASSQDSGGRGVGANVLTF
TRBJ2-7	TRBD2	TRBV6-1	medium-sized	TGTGCCAGCAGTCCCCTGCCGACTAGCAAATACTACGAGCAGTACTTC	CASSPLPTSKYYEQYF
TRBJ1-6	TRBD1	TRBV28	many	TGTGCCAGCAGTTCGACAGGGCTGTATAATTCACCCCTCCACTTT	CASSSTGLYNSPLHF
TRBJ1-2	TRBD1	TRBV10-3	many	TGTGCCATCAGTGAGTCGGAACAGGGGGGCGGCTACACCTTC	CAISESEQGGGYTF
TRBJ1-6	-	TRBV28	many	TGTGCCAGCAGCCTACAGGGTTTTGGTTCACCCCTCCACTTT	CASSLQGFGSPLHF
TRBJ2-1	-	TRBV27	many	TGTGCCAGCAGTTTAAGACAGGGACTGAGCTCCTACAATGAGCAGTTCTTC	CASSLRQGLSSYNEQFF
TRBJ1-5	-	TRBV27	many	TGTGCCAGCTCGTCGAGGGGGGACCAGCCCCAGCATTTT	CASSSRGDQPQHF
TRBJ2-1	-	TRBV5-1	many	TGCGCCAGCAGCTTGGTAGTTAGCAAGGACAATGAGCAGTTCTTC	CASSLVVSKDNEQFF
TRBJ2-7	-	TRBV20-1	-	TGCAGTGCTCCCTTACAGGGCTACGAGCAGTACTTC	CSAPLQGYEQYF
TRBJ2-7	-	TRBV6-2/TRBV6-3	-	TGTGCCAGTGGTTTTTACTCCTACGAGCAGTACTTC	CASGFYSYEQYF
TRBJ1-1	-	TRBV19	many	TGTGCCAGTAGTGGAGGAACAGGACGGAACACTGAAGCTTTCTTT	CASSGGTGRNTEAFF
TRBJ2-6	-	TRBV10-1	many	TGCGCCCCGATTCAGCGAGGCCTCTCTGGGGCCAACGTCCTGACTTTC	CAPIQRGLSGANVLTF
TRBJ2-7	-	TRBV2	many	TGTGCCAGCAGTGCCCTCGTATCCGGGGGCATACACGAGCAGTACTTC	CASSALVSGGIHEQYF
TRBJ2-5	-	TRBV9	many	TGTGCCAGCAGCGCCCTGCCGGAGGTACAAGAGACCCAGTACTTC	CASSALPEVQETQYF
TRBJ1-2	TRBD1	TRBV7-9	many	TGTGCCAGCAGCTTACCCCTGGGACAGGGTTATGGCTACACCTTC	CASSLPLGQGYGYTF
TRBJ1-3	TRBD1	TRBV30	-	TGTGCCTGGAAGGGACAGGGGGCGCTGGGAGGAAACACCATATATTTT	CAWKGQGALGGNTIYF
TRBJ2-5	-	TRBV20-1	many	TGCAGTGCTAGTAGCAGGTCCAAAGAGACCCAGTACTTC	CSASSRSKETQYF
TRBJ2-7	-	TRBV27	many	TGTGCCAGCAGTGAAACCGGAGTGGCCTACGAGCAGTACTTC	CASSETGVAYEQYF
TRBJ2-1	-	TRBV6-2/TRBV6-3	many	TGTGCCAGCAGTGGGACTCCTCGCGCGGGTGAGCAGTTCTTC	CASSGTPRAGEQFF
TRBJ2-7	TRBD2	TRBV4-1	many	TGCGCCAGCAGCCAGGCCACCGGGACTAGCGCATCCTACGAGCAGTACTTC	CASSQATGTSASYEQYF
TRBJ1-1	-	TRBV27	-	TGTGCCAGCAGTTCAAACCAGAGGGCCACTGAAGCTTTCTTT	CASSSNQRATEAFF
TRBJ1-3	-	TRBV28	many	TGTGCCAGCAGTTTCCGCATTTCTGGAAACACCATATATTTT	CASSFRISGNTIYF
TRBJ2-7	-	TRBV28	many	TGTGCCAGCAGTTTTGACCGCATCGAGCAGTACTTC	CASSFDRIEQYF
TRBJ1-3	-	TRBV12-3/TRBV12-4	-	TGTGCCAGCAGTGGGGCACAAGCCTCTGGAAACACCATATATTTT	CASSGAQASGNTIYF
TRBJ2-1	TRBD1	TRBV6-1	many	TGTGCCATCTTGAGGGACAGCTCCTACAATGAGCAGTTCTTC	CAILRDSSYNEQFF
TRBJ2-1	-	TRBV5-6	few	TGTGCCAGTTACAGGGCGGCCTCCTACAATGAGCAGTTCTTC	CASYRAASYNEQFF
TRBJ2-7	-	TRBV28	-	TGTGCCAGCAGTTCCAGCAAGGTGGGGAGGTCCACTTACGAGCAGTACTTC	CASSSSKVGRSTYEQYF
TRBJ2-2	TRBD1	TRBV7-2	many	TGTGCCAGCAGCTCGATACCGACAGGGGGCCCGAACACCGGGGAGCTGTTTTTT	CASSSIPTGGPNTGELFF
TRBJ2-7	TRBD1	TRBV6-1	medium-sized	TGTGCCAGCAGTGAAGGCGGGACAGGGGCTTACGAGCAGTACTTC	CASSEGGTGAYEQYF
TRBJ1-5	TRBD1	TRBV18	-	TGTGCCAGCTCATGGCAGGGGGCGCCCGGGGCGGTGTACAATCAGCCCCAGCATTTT	CASSWQGAPGAVYNQPQHF